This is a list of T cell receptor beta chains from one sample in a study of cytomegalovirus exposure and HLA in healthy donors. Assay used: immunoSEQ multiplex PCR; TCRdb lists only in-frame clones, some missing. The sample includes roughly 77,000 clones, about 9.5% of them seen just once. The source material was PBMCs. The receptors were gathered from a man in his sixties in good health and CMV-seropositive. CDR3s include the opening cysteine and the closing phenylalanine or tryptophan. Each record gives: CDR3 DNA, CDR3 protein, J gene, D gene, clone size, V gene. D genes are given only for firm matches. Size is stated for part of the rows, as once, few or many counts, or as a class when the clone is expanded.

CDR3nt: TGTGCCAGCAGCTTACGACAGACGTACCAAGAGACCCAGTACTTC
CDR3aa: CASSLRQTYQETQYF
j_gene: TRBJ2-5
d_gene: NA
abundance: NA
v_gene: TRBV7-9

CDR3nt: TGCAGCGTTGCCCAGAACGGGAGGGCAGATACGCAGTATTTT
CDR3aa: CSVAQNGRADTQYF
j_gene: TRBJ2-3
d_gene: TRBD2
abundance: few
v_gene: TRBV29-1

CDR3nt: TGTGCCAGCAGTTTGGGGGGGGCGAACACTGAAGCTTTCTTT
CDR3aa: CASSLGGANTEAFF
j_gene: TRBJ1-1
d_gene: NA
abundance: NA
v_gene: TRBV27

CDR3nt: TGCGCCAGCAGCCAAGGACCGGGATACGAGCAGTACTTC
CDR3aa: CASSQGPGYEQYF
j_gene: TRBJ2-7
d_gene: NA
abundance: NA
v_gene: TRBV4-1

CDR3nt: TGCAGCGTTGAATCGTCTTCTCGGACTGAAGCTTTCTTT
CDR3aa: CSVESSSRTEAFF
j_gene: TRBJ1-1
d_gene: NA
abundance: few
v_gene: TRBV29-1

CDR3nt: TGTGCCAGCAGCGTAGGAGGGCCCGCCCAAGAGACCCAGTACTTC
CDR3aa: CASSVGGPAQETQYF
j_gene: TRBJ2-5
d_gene: NA
abundance: few
v_gene: TRBV9

CDR3nt: TGTGCCAGTAGGCCCGGACAGGCTTACAATGAGCAGTTCTTC
CDR3aa: CASRPGQAYNEQFF
j_gene: TRBJ2-1
d_gene: TRBD1
abundance: NA
v_gene: TRBV19

CDR3nt: TGTGCCACCAGCACGCATCCGGGACTAGCGGGAGGTGCAGAGACCCAGTACTTC
CDR3aa: CATSTHPGLAGGAETQYF
j_gene: TRBJ2-5
d_gene: TRBD2
abundance: NA
v_gene: TRBV15

CDR3nt: TGCGCCAGCAGCCAGCAGGGACTAGCGGGATACACCGGGGAGCTGTTTTTT
CDR3aa: CASSQQGLAGYTGELFF
j_gene: TRBJ2-2
d_gene: TRBD2
abundance: NA
v_gene: TRBV5-1

CDR3nt: TGTGCCAGCTCACCGAGCTCCGGAACTACTAACTATGGCTACACCTTC
CDR3aa: CASSPSSGTTNYGYTF
j_gene: TRBJ1-2
d_gene: NA
abundance: few
v_gene: TRBV18

CDR3nt: TGTGCCAGCAGTTACTCTGGGACAGGGGGCAAAAAACTGTTTTTT
CDR3aa: CASSYSGTGGKKLFF
j_gene: TRBJ1-4
d_gene: TRBD1
abundance: few
v_gene: TRBV6-5

CDR3nt: TGTGCCAGCAGTTCGTCCCGGGACTATTACAATGAGCAGTTCTTC
CDR3aa: CASSSSRDYYNEQFF
j_gene: TRBJ2-1
d_gene: TRBD2
abundance: few
v_gene: TRBV27

CDR3nt: TGTGCCAGCAGTTCCGGACAGCGAGAAGCTTTCTTT
CDR3aa: CASSSGQREAFF
j_gene: TRBJ1-1
d_gene: NA
abundance: few
v_gene: TRBV28

CDR3nt: TGTGCCAGCAGTGAAGCGCGTAGAGAAAAACTGTTTTTT
CDR3aa: CASSEARREKLFF
j_gene: TRBJ1-4
d_gene: NA
abundance: few
v_gene: TRBV6-1

CDR3nt: TGTGCCAGCAGCTTTGCGGGGGTAACAGATACGCAGTATTTT
CDR3aa: CASSFAGVTDTQYF
j_gene: TRBJ2-3
d_gene: TRBD2
abundance: few
v_gene: TRBV5-4

CDR3nt: TGTGCCAGTAGTAGTGGGACAGGGAGCACAGATACGCAGTATTTT
CDR3aa: CASSSGTGSTDTQYF
j_gene: TRBJ2-3
d_gene: TRBD1
abundance: few
v_gene: TRBV19

CDR3nt: TGCGCCAGCAGTTATGTTACAGCAGAAACTAATGAAAAACTGTTTTTT
CDR3aa: CASSYVTAETNEKLFF
j_gene: TRBJ1-4
d_gene: NA
abundance: NA
v_gene: TRBV5-1

CDR3nt: TGCGCCAGCAGTTTTAACAGGGGTGAAGCTTTCTTT
CDR3aa: CASSFNRGEAFF
j_gene: TRBJ1-1
d_gene: TRBD1
abundance: few
v_gene: TRBV5-1

CDR3nt: TGTGCCAGCCCCCGGGATGAGGATCTGGACACTGAAGCTTTCTTT
CDR3aa: CASPRDEDLDTEAFF
j_gene: TRBJ1-1
d_gene: NA
abundance: few
v_gene: TRBV2

CDR3nt: TGTGCCAGCAGCTTAGGTACCCAGGGACTAGCAACAGATACGCAGTATTTT
CDR3aa: CASSLGTQGLATDTQYF
j_gene: TRBJ2-3
d_gene: TRBD2
abundance: NA
v_gene: TRBV11-1

CDR3nt: TGTGCCTGGAGTACCGGGACAGGGGGTGTAGGCTACACCTTC
CDR3aa: CAWSTGTGGVGYTF
j_gene: TRBJ1-2
d_gene: TRBD1
abundance: few
v_gene: TRBV30

CDR3nt: TGTGCCAGTAGGACCCAGGGGGCGTGGACTGAAGCTTTCTTT
CDR3aa: CASRTQGAWTEAFF
j_gene: TRBJ1-1
d_gene: TRBD1
abundance: NA
v_gene: TRBV19

CDR3nt: TGTGCCAGCAGCTCCGGGACAAATCAGTTCTTC
CDR3aa: CASSSGTNQFF
j_gene: TRBJ2-1
d_gene: NA
abundance: NA
v_gene: TRBV7-3

CDR3nt: TGTGCCTGGAGTGTCTGGGCCGGTGATTCACCCCTCCACTTT
CDR3aa: CAWSVWAGDSPLHF
j_gene: TRBJ1-6
d_gene: NA
abundance: NA
v_gene: TRBV30

CDR3nt: TGCAGCGTTGGGGGGCCAGTTAGAGACGAAAAACTGTTTTTT
CDR3aa: CSVGGPVRDEKLFF
j_gene: TRBJ1-4
d_gene: NA
abundance: NA
v_gene: TRBV29-1

CDR3nt: TGCGCCAGCAAGGAGCTAGCGGGAGAGACCCAGTACTTC
CDR3aa: CASKELAGETQYF
j_gene: TRBJ2-5
d_gene: TRBD2
abundance: few
v_gene: TRBV5-1

CDR3nt: TGTGCCAGCAGGCCGGGACAGGGGGCATACGAGCAGTACTTC
CDR3aa: CASRPGQGAYEQYF
j_gene: TRBJ2-7
d_gene: TRBD1
abundance: few
v_gene: TRBV6-1

CDR3nt: TGTGCCAGCCGGGACACTTACAATCAGCCCCAGCATTTT
CDR3aa: CASRDTYNQPQHF
j_gene: TRBJ1-5
d_gene: NA
abundance: few
v_gene: TRBV7-2

CDR3nt: TGTGCCAGCAGTTCTACAGGGGGCTCAGGGGGAAACACCATATATTTT
CDR3aa: CASSSTGGSGGNTIYF
j_gene: TRBJ1-3
d_gene: TRBD1
abundance: few
v_gene: TRBV6-6

CDR3nt: TGTGCCAGCAGTCAGACAGGGTCGTACCAAGAGACCCAGTACTTC
CDR3aa: CASSQTGSYQETQYF
j_gene: TRBJ2-5
d_gene: TRBD1
abundance: few
v_gene: TRBV6-6

CDR3nt: TGCGCCAGCAGCCAAGAGGGGACAGGGAAATTCGACACTGAAGCTTTCTTT
CDR3aa: CASSQEGTGKFDTEAFF
j_gene: TRBJ1-1
d_gene: TRBD1
abundance: few
v_gene: TRBV4-1

CDR3nt: TGTGCCAGTAGTATACTAACGGGAAACAATGAGCAGTTCTTC
CDR3aa: CASSILTGNNEQFF
j_gene: TRBJ2-1
d_gene: NA
abundance: few
v_gene: TRBV19

CDR3nt: TGTGCCAGCAGTGAAGACAGTCCTGGCTACACCTTC
CDR3aa: CASSEDSPGYTF
j_gene: TRBJ1-2
d_gene: NA
abundance: NA
v_gene: TRBV2

CDR3nt: TGTGCCAGCAGCGTCCGGGGGGGAGAGCAGTTCTTC
CDR3aa: CASSVRGGEQFF
j_gene: TRBJ2-1
d_gene: TRBD2
abundance: NA
v_gene: TRBV9

CDR3nt: TGTGCCAGCAGTGTCGGCGGGGAGCTGTTTTTT
CDR3aa: CASSVGGELFF
j_gene: TRBJ2-2
d_gene: NA
abundance: NA
v_gene: TRBV2

CDR3nt: TGCAGCGTTGAAGTGGGTGGGAGTGATACGCAGTATTTT
CDR3aa: CSVEVGGSDTQYF
j_gene: TRBJ2-3
d_gene: NA
abundance: NA
v_gene: TRBV29-1

CDR3nt: TGTGCCAGCAGATTCGGGGGGCAGGAGACCCAGTACTTC
CDR3aa: CASRFGGQETQYF
j_gene: TRBJ2-5
d_gene: NA
abundance: NA
v_gene: TRBV5-6

CDR3nt: TGTGCCAGCAGTTCCCGAGCGCGAATCTCCTACGAGCAGTACTTC
CDR3aa: CASSSRARISYEQYF
j_gene: TRBJ2-7
d_gene: NA
abundance: few
v_gene: TRBV6-5

CDR3nt: TGTGCCAGCAGCTCAACGGGCTACGAGCAGTACTTC
CDR3aa: CASSSTGYEQYF
j_gene: TRBJ2-7
d_gene: NA
abundance: few
v_gene: TRBV7-9

CDR3nt: TGTGCCAGCAGCGTAGGAGCGGGAGGGCCGTCCTACGAGCAGTACTTC
CDR3aa: CASSVGAGGPSYEQYF
j_gene: TRBJ2-7
d_gene: TRBD2
abundance: few
v_gene: TRBV9

CDR3nt: TGTGCCACCCGCGCTTCAGGGGGCGCCACCGGGGAGCTGTTTTTT
CDR3aa: CATRASGGATGELFF
j_gene: TRBJ2-2
d_gene: TRBD1
abundance: few
v_gene: TRBV18

CDR3nt: TGTGCCAGCAGCTCCGGGACATACCCCACTGGGGCCAACGTCCTGACTTTC
CDR3aa: CASSSGTYPTGANVLTF
j_gene: TRBJ2-6
d_gene: NA
abundance: NA
v_gene: TRBV12-1

CDR3nt: TGTGCCATCACAGGGGGCGGAAACACCATATATTTT
CDR3aa: CAITGGGNTIYF
j_gene: TRBJ1-3
d_gene: TRBD1
abundance: NA
v_gene: TRBV10-3

CDR3nt: TGCGCCAGCAGGCAGGGTACCGGGGAGCTGTTTTTT
CDR3aa: CASRQGTGELFF
j_gene: TRBJ2-2
d_gene: NA
abundance: few
v_gene: TRBV4-1

CDR3nt: TGTGCCGGCACCCCGACAGGGGGCCTCATGCAAGAGACCCAGTACTTC
CDR3aa: CAGTPTGGLMQETQYF
j_gene: TRBJ2-5
d_gene: TRBD1
abundance: few
v_gene: TRBV11-3

CDR3nt: TGTGCCAGCAGTCGTACTCGCCTGGTAGAGCAGTTCTTC
CDR3aa: CASSRTRLVEQFF
j_gene: TRBJ2-1
d_gene: NA
abundance: NA
v_gene: TRBV28

CDR3nt: TGTGCCAGCGCAGGGGGCCAGAAGGATGGCTACACCTTC
CDR3aa: CASAGGQKDGYTF
j_gene: TRBJ1-2
d_gene: TRBD1
abundance: NA
v_gene: TRBV6-6